This T cell receptor (beta chain) was captured in a study of cytomegalovirus exposure and HLA in healthy donors. Notes on the study in general: HLA alleles showed associations with about 15,000 TCR beta sequences in a later analysis, at a 0.05 false discovery rate.

The germline CDR1 and CDR2 sequences are SNHLY and FYNNEI. The V and J ends lost 8 bases and 1 base respectively, with 11 bases between them. The length of the CDR3 is 13 residues. Points on this clone: Its antigen is unknown.

Primers for the PCR totalled 60 Vbeta and 13 Jbeta. The protocol was immunoSEQ multiplex PCR, while the TCRdb copy is restricted to in-frame clones and leaves out a portion. The data contain about 120,000 clones, about four fifths of them singletons. Sample: PBMCs. The TCR originated in a woman aged 45-65 years in good health and CMV-seropositive. The chain couples TRBV2 to TRBJ1-1; D remains ambiguous. CDR3 sequence (DNA): TGTGCCAGCGAGTGGGAGGGGAACACTGAAGCTTTCTTT. It specifies CASEWEGNTEAFF.